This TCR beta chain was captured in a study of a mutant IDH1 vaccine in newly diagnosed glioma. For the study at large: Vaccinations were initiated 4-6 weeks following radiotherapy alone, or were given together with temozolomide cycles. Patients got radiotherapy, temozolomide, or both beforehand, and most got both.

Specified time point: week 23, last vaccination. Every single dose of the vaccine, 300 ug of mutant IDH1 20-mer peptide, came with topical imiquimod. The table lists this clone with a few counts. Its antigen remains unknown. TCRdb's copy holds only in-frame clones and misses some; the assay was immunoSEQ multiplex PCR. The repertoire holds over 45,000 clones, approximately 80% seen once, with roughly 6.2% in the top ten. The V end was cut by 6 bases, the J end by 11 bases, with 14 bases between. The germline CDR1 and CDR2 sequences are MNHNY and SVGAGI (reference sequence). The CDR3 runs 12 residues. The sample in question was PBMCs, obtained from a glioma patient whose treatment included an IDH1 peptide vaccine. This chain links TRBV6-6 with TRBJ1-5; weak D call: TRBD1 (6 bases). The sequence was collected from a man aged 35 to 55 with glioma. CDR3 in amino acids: CASSPFEGAQHF. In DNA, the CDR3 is TGTGCCAGCAGCCCCTTCGAGGGGGCCCAGCATTTT.